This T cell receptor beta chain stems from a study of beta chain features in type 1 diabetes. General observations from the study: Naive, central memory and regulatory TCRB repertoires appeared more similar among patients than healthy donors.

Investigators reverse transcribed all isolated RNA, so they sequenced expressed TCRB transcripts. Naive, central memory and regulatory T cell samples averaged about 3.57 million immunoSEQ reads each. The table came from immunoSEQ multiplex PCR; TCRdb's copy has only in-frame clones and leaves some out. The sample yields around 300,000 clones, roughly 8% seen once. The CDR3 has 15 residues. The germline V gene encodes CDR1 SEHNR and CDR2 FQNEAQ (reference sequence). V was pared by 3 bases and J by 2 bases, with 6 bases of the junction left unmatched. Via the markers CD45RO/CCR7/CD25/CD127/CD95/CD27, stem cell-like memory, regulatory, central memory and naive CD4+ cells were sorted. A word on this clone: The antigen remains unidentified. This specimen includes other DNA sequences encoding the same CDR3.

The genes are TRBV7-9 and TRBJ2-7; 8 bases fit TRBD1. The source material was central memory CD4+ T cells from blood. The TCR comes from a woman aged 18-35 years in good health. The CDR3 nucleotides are TGTGCCAGCAGCTTGGGGACAGGCCGGGCCTACGAGCAGTACTTC. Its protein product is CASSLGTGRAYEQYF.